Each of the 14 T cell receptor beta chains below was sequenced from the same sample in a study of blood T cell repertoires in COVID-19. Produced via immunoSEQ multiplex PCR; TCRdb's table is partial and in-frame only. The data contain some 42,000 clones, about three quarters of them singletons. The sample taken for sequencing was peripheral blood. The source of these receptors is a woman aged 65 to 85 with acute or convalescent COVID-19.

This clone was recorded once. The chain joins TRBV7-2 to TRBJ2-1; D possibly corresponds to TRBD1 (5 bases). V was trimmed by 5 bases and J by 8 bases, leaving 16 bases between them. The CDR3 spans 14 residues. Germline loops: CDR1 SGHTA, CDR2 FQGNSA. The CDR3, as DNA: TGTGCCAGCAGCAATACAGGTTGGAAGTATGAGCAGTTCTTC. The encoded protein is CASSNTGWKYEQFF.

The chain combines TRBV9 with TRBJ1-5, with D maybe TRBD1 (6 bases). Germline V lookup: CDR1 SGDLS, CDR2 YYNGEE. This CDR3 has 14 amino acids. Trimming cost V 4 bases and J 3 bases, with 11 bases left between them. In DNA, the CDR3 is TGTGCCAGCAGCCCTACAGGGTCCAATCAGCCCCAGCATTTT. Its translation is CASSPTGSNQPQHF.

The rearrangement joins TRBV25-1 to TRBJ2-1; maybe TRBD1 (6 bases). The CDR3 is 14 amino acids. Trimming shortened V by 8 bases and J by 1 base, and 12 bases separated the two germline ends. CDR1 and CDR2 from the germline V gene are MGHDK and SYGVNS. The CDR3 reads CASVRDTSYNEQFF. The CDR3 region has the DNA TGTGCCAGCGTACGGGACACGTCCTACAATGAGCAGTTCTTC.

This sequence joins TRBV10-3 and TRBJ1-1; perhaps TRBD1 as D (5 bases). This CDR3 contains 13 residues. Trimming took 6 bases from V and 1 from J, leaving 9 bases between them. Germline V gene data show CDR1 as ENHRY and CDR2 as SYGVKD. The CDR3 nucleotides are TGTGCCATCAGCCGACAGACGAACACTGAAGCTTTCTTT. Translated, it gives CAISRQTNTEAFF.

The sample holds a few counts of this clone. The CDR3 sequence is CASSPEGAGTEAFF. The CDR3 DNA follows: TGTGCCAGCTCACCCGAGGGGGCCGGGACTGAAGCTTTCTTT. V is TRBV18 and J is TRBJ1-1, with 7 bases matching TRBD1. The CDR3 extends over 14 amino acids. Germline V gene lookup returns CDR1 KGHSH and CDR2 LQKENI. Germline trimming cut 3 bases from V and 5 bases from J; bases unmatched to any gene: 6.

The chain combines TRBV7-8 with TRBJ1-6; tentative D call: TRBD1 (5 bases). Germline CDR1 is SGHVS and CDR2 is FQNEAQ. The CDR3 consists of 15 residues. V lost 6 bases and J 6 bases, leaving 15 bases between the germline ends. The CDR3 loop reads CASSNAGIGNSPLHF. In DNA, the CDR3 is TGTGCCAGCAGTAACGCAGGGATTGGTAATTCACCCCTCCACTTT.

The genes are TRBV7-3 and TRBJ2-3; weak D call: TRBD1 (6 bases). This CDR3 is built from 15 residues. Germline V gene sequence: CDR1 SGHTA, CDR2 FQGTGA. V was pared by 4 bases and J by 5 bases, with 16 bases between. DNA for the CDR3: TGTGCCAGCAGCTCGACAGGCGAACGGGGAGATACGCAGTATTTT. Amino acids: CASSSTGERGDTQYF.

This rearrangement joins TRBV19 to TRBJ2-1; D is uncertain. V was trimmed by 3 bases and J by 9 bases, leaving 6 bases between them. Germline-derived CDR1 and CDR2 are LNHDA and SQIVND (reference sequence). The CDR3 has 11 amino acids. CDR3: CASSMSGEQFF. The CDR3 DNA is TGTGCCAGTAGTATGAGTGGTGAGCAGTTCTTC.

The chain employs TRBV11-2 and TRBJ1-2, with a weak D call TRBD1 (5 bases). V was pared by 5 bases and J by 5 bases, with 24 bases between. Germline CDR1 and CDR2: SGHAT and FQNNGV. The CDR3 is 17 amino acids. The DNA for the CDR3 is TGTGCCAGCAGCCCGCGGGGGGGATTTAGGACACAATATGGCTACACCTTC. Its protein is CASSPRGGFRTQYGYTF. The full variable domain, with the rest looked up from reference TRBV11-2 and TRBJ1-2, is EAGVAQSPRYKIIEKRQSVAFWCNPISGHATLYWYQQILGQGPKLLIQFQNNGVVDDSQLPKDRFSAERLKGVDSTLKIQPAKLEDSAVYLCASSPRGGFRTQYGYTFGSGTRLTVV.

V and J are TRBV29-1 and TRBJ1-2; TRBD1 aligns across 11 bases. The CDR3 is 14 residues long. CDR1 is SQVTM and CDR2 is ANQGSEA in the germline V gene. J was trimmed by 4 bases and V by 0 bases; bases with no gene match: 1. CDR3 DNA sequence: TGCAGCGTTGAAGATGGACAGGGGGCCTATGGCTACACCTTC. As protein: CSVEDGQGAYGYTF.

This clone occurred a few times. This chain connects TRBV7-9 to TRBJ1-4, with D tentatively TRBD1 (5 bases). The CDR3 is 14 residues long. Germline CDR1 is SEHNR and CDR2 is FQNEAQ (reference sequence). V lost 7 bases and J 4 bases, leaving 13 bases between the germline ends. The CDR3 DNA reads TGTGCCAGCACCTGGGGAAGGGGTAATGAAAAACTGTTTTTT. Translated: CASTWGRGNEKLFF.

This CDR3 is CATRGGLAGGNTGELFF. DNA of the CDR3: TGTGCCACCAGGGGGGGACTAGCGGGAGGGAACACCGGGGAGCTGTTTTTT. The chain employs TRBV5-4 and TRBJ2-2, with 15 bases fitting TRBD2. V dropped 9 bases and J dropped 1; count of bases not matched to a gene: 7. From germline, CDR1 is SGHNT and CDR2 YYREEE (reference sequence). This CDR3 has 17 residues.

The rearrangement uses TRBV27 and TRBJ2-1; TRBD1 aligns across 7 bases. CDR1 is MNHEY and CDR2 is SMNVEV in the germline V gene (reference sequence). The J segment lost 6 bases and the V segment lost 8 bases, leaving 10 bases of the junction unmatched. The CDR3 length is 14 residues. CDR3 sequence: CASFDRVSSNEQFF. The CDR3 DNA reads as TGTGCCAGCTTCGACAGGGTTTCAAGCAATGAGCAGTTCTTC.

This clone was seen more than once but under ten times. CDR3 coding DNA: TGTGCCAGTAGTATAGTGGCTAGCGGGGGAATTCACTACGAGCAGTACTTC. It encodes CASSIVASGGIHYEQYF. The J gene is TRBJ2-7, the V gene TRBV19; TRBD2 aligns across 10 bases. Per the germline V gene, CDR1 is LNHDA and CDR2 is SQIVND (reference sequence). This CDR3 is built from 17 residues. J was trimmed by 3 bases and V by 1 base; bases with no gene match: 9.